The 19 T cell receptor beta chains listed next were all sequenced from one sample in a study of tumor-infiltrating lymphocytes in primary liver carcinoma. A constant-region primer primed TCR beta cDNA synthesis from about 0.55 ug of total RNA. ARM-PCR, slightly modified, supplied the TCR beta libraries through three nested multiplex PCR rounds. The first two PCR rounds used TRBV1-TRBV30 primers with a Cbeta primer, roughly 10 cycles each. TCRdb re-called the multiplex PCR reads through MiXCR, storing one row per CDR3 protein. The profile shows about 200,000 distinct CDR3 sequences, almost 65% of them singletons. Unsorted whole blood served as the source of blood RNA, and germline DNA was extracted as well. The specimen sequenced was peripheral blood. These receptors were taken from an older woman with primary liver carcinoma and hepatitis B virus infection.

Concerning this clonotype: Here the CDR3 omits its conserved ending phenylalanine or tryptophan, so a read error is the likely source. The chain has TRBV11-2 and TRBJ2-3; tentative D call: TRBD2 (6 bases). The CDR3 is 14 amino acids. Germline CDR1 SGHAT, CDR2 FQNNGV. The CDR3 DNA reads TGTGTCAGCAGCCTGGGACTGCCCACAGATACGCAGTATTCT. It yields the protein CVSSLGLPTDTQYS.

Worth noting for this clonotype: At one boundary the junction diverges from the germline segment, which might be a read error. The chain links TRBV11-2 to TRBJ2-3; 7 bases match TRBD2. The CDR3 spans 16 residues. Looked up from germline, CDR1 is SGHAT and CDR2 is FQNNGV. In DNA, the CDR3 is TGTGCCGGCAGCTTAGTATCTAGCGGAATCACAGATACGCAGTATTTT. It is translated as CAGSLVSSGITDTQYF.

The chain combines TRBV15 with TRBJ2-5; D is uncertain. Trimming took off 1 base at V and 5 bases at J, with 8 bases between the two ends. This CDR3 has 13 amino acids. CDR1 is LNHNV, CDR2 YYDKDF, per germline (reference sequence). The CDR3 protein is CATSRGAAETQYF. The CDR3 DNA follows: TGTGCCACCAGCAGAGGCGCGGCGGAGACCCAGTACTTC.

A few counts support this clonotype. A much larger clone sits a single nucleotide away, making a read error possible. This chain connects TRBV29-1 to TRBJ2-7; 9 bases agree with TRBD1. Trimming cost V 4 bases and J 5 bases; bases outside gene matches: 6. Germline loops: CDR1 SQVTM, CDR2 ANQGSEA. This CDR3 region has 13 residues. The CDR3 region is CSVGVQGAHEQYF. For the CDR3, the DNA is TGCAGCGTTGGTGTACAGGGGGCCCACGAGCAGTACTTC.

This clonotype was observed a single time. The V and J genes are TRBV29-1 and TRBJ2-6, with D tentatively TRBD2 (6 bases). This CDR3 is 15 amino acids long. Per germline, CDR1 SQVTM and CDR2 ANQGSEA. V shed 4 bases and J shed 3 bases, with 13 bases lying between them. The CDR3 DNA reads TGCAGCGTTGCGGGGGAAGGGAATGGGGCCAACGTCCTGACTTTC. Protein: CSVAGEGNGANVLTF.

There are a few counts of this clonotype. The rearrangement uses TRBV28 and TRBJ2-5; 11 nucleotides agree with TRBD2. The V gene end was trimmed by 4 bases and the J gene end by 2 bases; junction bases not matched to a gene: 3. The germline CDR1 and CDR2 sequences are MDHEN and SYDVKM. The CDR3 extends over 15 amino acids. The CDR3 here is CASSYRLAGQETQYF. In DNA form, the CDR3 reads TGTGCCAGCAGTTACAGACTAGCGGGACAAGAGACCCAGTACTTC.

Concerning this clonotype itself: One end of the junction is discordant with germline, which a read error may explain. In DNA, the CDR3 is TGTACCAGCAGCTTACGTCCGGACATTACCCCAAATGAGCAGTTCTTC. This translates into CTSSLRPDITPNEQFF. V and J are TRBV11-2 and TRBJ2-1; D may be TRBD1 (5 bases). This CDR3 has 16 residues. Germline V gives CDR1 SGHAT, CDR2 FQNNGV. Together with reference TRBV11-2 and TRBJ2-1, the CDR3 gives the full variable domain: EAGVAQSPRYKIIEKRQSVAFWCNPISGHATLYWYQQILGQGPKLLIQFQNNGVVDDSQLPKDRFSAERLKGVDSTLKIQPAKLEDSAVYLCTSSLRPDITPNEQFFGPGTRLTVL.

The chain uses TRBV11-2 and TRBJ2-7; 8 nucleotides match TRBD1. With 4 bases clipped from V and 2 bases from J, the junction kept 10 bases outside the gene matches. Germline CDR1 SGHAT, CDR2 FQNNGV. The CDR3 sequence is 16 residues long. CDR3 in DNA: TGTGCCAGCAGCTCCATCCGCCTACAGGGGGCCTACGAGCAGTACTTC. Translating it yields CASSSIRLQGAYEQYF. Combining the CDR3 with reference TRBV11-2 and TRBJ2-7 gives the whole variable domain EAGVAQSPRYKIIEKRQSVAFWCNPISGHATLYWYQQILGQGPKLLIQFQNNGVVDDSQLPKDRFSAERLKGVDSTLKIQPAKLEDSAVYLCASSSIRLQGAYEQYFGPGTRLTVT.

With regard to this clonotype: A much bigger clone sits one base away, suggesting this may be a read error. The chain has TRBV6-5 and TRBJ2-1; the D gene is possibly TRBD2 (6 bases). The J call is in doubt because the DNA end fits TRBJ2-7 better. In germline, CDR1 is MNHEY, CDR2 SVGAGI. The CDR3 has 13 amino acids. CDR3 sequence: CASSRGLLNEQYF. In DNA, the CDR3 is TGTGCCAGCAGCCGTGGACTACTCAATGAGCAGTACTTC.

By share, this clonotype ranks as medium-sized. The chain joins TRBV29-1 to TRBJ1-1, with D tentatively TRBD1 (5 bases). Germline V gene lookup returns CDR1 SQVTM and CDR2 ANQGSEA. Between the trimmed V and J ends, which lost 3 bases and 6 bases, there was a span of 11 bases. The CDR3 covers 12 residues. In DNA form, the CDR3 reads TGCAGCGTTGAGGGGGGGAAGGCTGAAGCTTTCTTT. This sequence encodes CSVEGGKAEAFF.

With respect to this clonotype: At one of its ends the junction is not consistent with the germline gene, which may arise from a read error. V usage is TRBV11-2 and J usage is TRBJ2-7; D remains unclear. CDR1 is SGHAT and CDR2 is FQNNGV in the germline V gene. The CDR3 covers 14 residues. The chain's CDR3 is CASSLDARSYEQYF. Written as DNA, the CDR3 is TGTGCCAGCAGCTTAGACGCTAGATCCTACGAGCAATACTTC.

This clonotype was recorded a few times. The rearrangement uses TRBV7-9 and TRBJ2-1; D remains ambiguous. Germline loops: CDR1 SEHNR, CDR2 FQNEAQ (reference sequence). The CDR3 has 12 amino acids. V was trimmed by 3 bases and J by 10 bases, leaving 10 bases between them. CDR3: CASSLTGREQFF. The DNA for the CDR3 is TGTGCCAGCAGCTTGACCGGTCGCGAGCAGTTCTTC.

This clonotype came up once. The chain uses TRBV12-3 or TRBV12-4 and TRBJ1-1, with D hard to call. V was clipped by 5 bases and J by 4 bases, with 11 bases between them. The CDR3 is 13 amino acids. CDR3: CASSLKWGTEAFF. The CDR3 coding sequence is TGTGCCAGCAGTCTGAAGTGGGGCACTGAAGCTTTCTTT.

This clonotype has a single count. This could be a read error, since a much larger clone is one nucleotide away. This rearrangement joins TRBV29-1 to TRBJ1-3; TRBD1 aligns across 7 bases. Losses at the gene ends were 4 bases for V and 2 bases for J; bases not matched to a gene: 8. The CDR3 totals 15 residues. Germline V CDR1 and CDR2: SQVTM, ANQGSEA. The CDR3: CSVGRGGAAGNTIYF. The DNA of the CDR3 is TGCAGCGTTGGAAGAGGGGGCGCGGCTGGAAACACCATATATTTT.

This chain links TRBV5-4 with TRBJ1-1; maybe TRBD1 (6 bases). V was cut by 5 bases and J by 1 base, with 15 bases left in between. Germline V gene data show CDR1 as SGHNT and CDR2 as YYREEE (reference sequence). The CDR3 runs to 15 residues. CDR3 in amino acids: CASSQGQRWNTEAFF. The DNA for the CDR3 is TGTGCCAGCAGTCAAGGACAGAGGTGGAACACTGAAGCTTTCTTT.

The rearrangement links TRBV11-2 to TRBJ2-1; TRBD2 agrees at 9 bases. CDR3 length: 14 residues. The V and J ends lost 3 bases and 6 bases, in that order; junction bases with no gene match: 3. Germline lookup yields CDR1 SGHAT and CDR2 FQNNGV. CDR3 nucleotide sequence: TGTGCCAGCAGCTTCCTAGCGGGATGCAATGAGCAGTTCTTC. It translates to CASSFLAGCNEQFF.

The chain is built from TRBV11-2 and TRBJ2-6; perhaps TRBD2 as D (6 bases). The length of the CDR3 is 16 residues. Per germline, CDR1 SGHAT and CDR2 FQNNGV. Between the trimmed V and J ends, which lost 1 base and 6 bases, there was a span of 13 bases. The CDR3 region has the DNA TGTGCCAGCAGCTTAGGGGGGGTGCTTGAGGCCAACGTCCTGACTTTC. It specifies CASSLGGVLEANVLTF.

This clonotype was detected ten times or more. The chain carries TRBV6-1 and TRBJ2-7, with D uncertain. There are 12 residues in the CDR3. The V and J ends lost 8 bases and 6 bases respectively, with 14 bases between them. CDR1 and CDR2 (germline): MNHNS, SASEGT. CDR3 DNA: TGTGCCAGCGCCCCACCCCTGCTCGAGCAGTACTTC. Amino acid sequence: CASAPPLLEQYF.

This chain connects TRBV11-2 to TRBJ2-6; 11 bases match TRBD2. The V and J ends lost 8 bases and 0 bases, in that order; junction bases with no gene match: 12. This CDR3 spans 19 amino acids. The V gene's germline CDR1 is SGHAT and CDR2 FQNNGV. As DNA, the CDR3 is TGTGCCAGCTCCAACACACCGGGACTAGCGGTCTCTGGGGCCAACGTCCTGACTTTC. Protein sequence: CASSNTPGLAVSGANVLTF.